This TCR beta chain was documented in a study of Ad26.COV2.S vaccination and SARS-CoV-2 variants (dated by TCRdb to the early 2020s). The study in broad terms: Vaccine-arm donors were drawn from COV1001, a multicentre, randomized, double-blind, placebo-controlled phase I-IIa trial of Ad26.COV2.S in healthy adults. Dosing of Ad26.COV2.S was intramuscular, at either 5x10^10 or 1x10^11 viral particles, delivered as one shot or as two shots spaced 56 days apart. The specificity and breadth of SARS-CoV-2-reactive T cell receptors after Ad26.COV2.S vaccination were assessed by TCRbeta repertoire sequencing. The TCR-sequenced set comprised approximately 32 samples: some 20 Ad26.COV2.S vaccine recipients, 5 placebo recipients and 8 SARS-CoV-2 convalescent individuals. Participants in the trial were split at random into five groups of five each, receiving low-dose or high-dose Ad26.COV2.S once or twice, or else placebo on both occasions. Investigators did not know the trial group allocation while performing experiments and assessing outcomes.

TCRbeta CDR3 regions were sequenced with the immunoSEQ Assay. After extraction, genomic DNA underwent amplification by bias-controlled multiplex PCR, followed by high-throughput sequencing. As for the authors' bioinformatics: To quantify the absolute abundance of every unique TCRbeta CDR3 region, sequences were collapsed and filtered. T cell fraction was estimated by normalizing TCRbeta template counts to usable DNA, which was measured by amplifying reference genes present in all nucleated cells. Repertoire TCRs were annotated as SARS-CoV-2-specific when V gene, CDR3 amino acid sequence and J gene were exactly matched to a known reactive TCR set. The reference SARS-CoV-2 TCR set came from MIRA and was filtered for enrichment in COVID-19-positive ImmuneCODE repertoires, removing public or cross-reactive TCRs. Using the MIRA antigens, annotated TCRs were further analysed by specific ORF or by position within an ORF. Breadth was defined as the number of annotated unique rearrangements divided by the total number of unique productive rearrangements, and depth was defined as the summed frequency of the annotated unique rearrangements. Two-sided Wilcoxon rank-sum tests were used to compare TCR breadth between groups. In its TCRdb copy, this immuneACCESS table keeps in-frame sequences only and misses some clones. Where compared with another copy, unresolved V genes explain less than half of these, and the others have no known cause. That table gives V, J and clone size, and the DNA gave D and trimming. The sample yields some 390,000 clones; approximately 91% were counted once. Jointly, the top ten make up under 4% of the sample.

In light of the paper, this sample's treatment or condition label describes: around 19 received Ad26.COV2.S at low or high dose, single or two shots; roughly five received placebo; per-sample allocation not given. Repertoires of vaccine and placebo recipients were sequenced from samples collected on day 63 after the first injection. Cohort 1b enrolled 25 to 30 adults aged 18-55 years at a single site in Boston, USA, between 29 July and 7 August 2020. As a vaccine, Ad26.COV2.S was a replication-incompetent adenovirus type 26 vector that expressed a prefusion-stabilized SARS-CoV-2 spike protein derived from the original Wuhan strain. This clone showed up just once. The antigen it recognizes is unknown. No base quality values were provided; no much bigger clone lies one nucleotide off. From a lookup of the germline V gene, CDR1 and CDR2 are MDHEN and SYDVKM. The CDR3 numbers 16 residues from cysteine through phenylalanine. Only CDR3 DNA is held: 48 bases, read in frame from base 1. V has 5 bases trimmed and J has 10 bases trimmed; junction bases matching no gene number 13.

Points the paper makes about the study in general: According to the authors, total T cell responses may have been underestimated by the TCR breadth and depth analyses. Non-spike TCR breadth was comparable between vaccine and placebo recipients, consistent with the vaccine containing only spike. The study was not powered to compare responses between vaccine doses or regimens. Substantial breadth of spike-specific CD8+ and CD4+ T cell responses was reported after vaccination. Spike-specific TCR breadth was higher in Ad26.COV2.S recipients than in placebo recipients (P = 0.0014).

The rearranged chain carries TRBV28 and TRBJ2-3; a stretch of 12 junction bases matches TRBD1. The source was peripheral blood, collected in a trial of Ad26.COV2.S vaccine versus placebo. This receptor was obtained from a person aged 18-60 years who received the Ad26.COV2.S COVID-19 vaccine or a placebo. Here is the DNA: TGTGCCAGCAGTGACCGGGACAGGGGGCTAAGTTCTCCGCAGTATTTT. This translates into CASSDRDRGLSSPQYF.